These T cell receptor beta chains were read from a single sample in a study of blood T cells in healthy people across ages. TCRdb re-derived calls from the 5' RACE reads in MiXCR, one entry per CDR3 protein. The data hold around 1,100,000 distinct CDR3 sequences, with roughly two fifths observed a single time. The sequencing input was blood. These receptors were collected from a man in his late teens or twenties in good health. Both conserved end residues are part of each CDR3. D genes are given only for firm matches. Clone size is given for some rows only: seen once, a few or many times, or a class if the clone is expanded.

clone size	V gene	D gene	J gene	CDR3 DNA	CDR3 protein
NA	TRBV5-6	TRBD1	TRBJ1-2	TGTGCCAGCAGCTTCGGACAGGGCGGCTATAGCTACACCTTC	CASSFGQGGYSYTF
NA	TRBV20-1	NA	TRBJ1-1	TGCAGTGCTAGGAAGGGCCCTGAGGGCACTGAAGCTTTCTTT	CSARKGPEGTEAFF
few	TRBV5-1	NA	TRBJ2-5	TGCGCCAGCAGCCTCTACCTGTCAAGGCGGGGCGATAGAGAAGAGACCCAGTACTTC	CASSLYLSRRGDREETQYF
few	TRBV6-2/TRBV6-3	NA	TRBJ2-4	TGTGCCAGCAACGACGGTGGGAAAAACATTCAGTACTTC	CASNDGGKNIQYF
NA	TRBV20-1	NA	TRBJ2-2	TGCAGTGCTAGGATTTTCGGGAACACCGGGGAGCTGTTTTTT	CSARIFGNTGELFF
NA	TRBV18	NA	TRBJ2-7	TGTGCCAGCTCACTATCCTCGGAGGTCGGGTACGAGCAGTACTTC	CASSLSSEVGYEQYF
NA	TRBV10-3	NA	TRBJ2-3	TGTGCCCCTCCCCCGGGGGGCCCTGCAGATACGCAGTATTTT	CAPPPGGPADTQYF
NA	TRBV20-1	TRBD1	TRBJ1-1	TGCAGTGCCTCCGGACAGGGGAACACTGAAGCTTTCTTT	CSASGQGNTEAFF
many	TRBV29-1	NA	TRBJ2-4	TGCAGCCCTGGACAGAAAAACATTCAGTACTTC	CSPGQKNIQYF
NA	TRBV7-2	NA	TRBJ2-1	TGTGCCAGCAGCGCAGACACAGAGACCCAGTTCTTC	CASSADTETQFF
NA	TRBV7-2	NA	TRBJ1-1	TGTGCCAGCAGCCCTGCGCTGAGGGGGGAAGCTTTCTTT	CASSPALRGEAFF
few	TRBV7-2	NA	TRBJ2-1	TGTGCCAGCAGAATGACCGGCTACAATGAGCAGTTCTTC	CASRMTGYNEQFF
NA	TRBV6-6	NA	TRBJ2-5	TGTGCCAGCAGTTTTCCCAGGGGCGCGGCATCAGAGACCCAGTACTTC	CASSFPRGAASETQYF
few	TRBV29-1	NA	TRBJ1-1	TGCAGCGTCACCCGCACAGGAGGTCGCACTGAAGCTTTCTTT	CSVTRTGGRTEAFF
NA	TRBV27	NA	TRBJ2-3	TGTGCCAGCAGTTTTAGGACGACAGATACGCAGTATTTT	CASSFRTTDTQYF
NA	TRBV5-6	NA	TRBJ2-1	TGTGCCAGCAGCTTGGACGGCCTCACAGCCTACAATGAGCAGTTCTTC	CASSLDGLTAYNEQFF
NA	TRBV7-9	TRBD1	TRBJ1-1	TGTGCCAGCAGCCCAGGGACAGGGGGAGACACTGAAGCTTTCTTT	CASSPGTGGDTEAFF
NA	TRBV11-2	TRBD1	TRBJ2-4	TGTGCCAGCAGCAGCCGACAGGGAAGGGAGCAGTACTTC	CASSSRQGREQYF
few	TRBV12-3/TRBV12-4	NA	TRBJ2-3	TGTGCCAGCTGCCCATCGGAAGATACGCAGTATTTT	CASCPSEDTQYF
few	TRBV20-1	TRBD2	TRBJ2-1	TGCAGTGCTAGAGATTTGGCGGGGGAGTACAATGAGCAGTTCTTC	CSARDLAGEYNEQFF
few	TRBV18	TRBD2	TRBJ2-3	TGTGCCAGCTCACCACCCGCGGGGGGGTTTGATACGCAGTATTTT	CASSPPAGGFDTQYF
few	TRBV20-1	TRBD1	TRBJ1-5	TGCAGTGCTAGAGGTACGGGGACAGGGTGTTGCAATCAGCCCCAGCATTTT	CSARGTGTGCCNQPQHF
few	TRBV7-8	NA	TRBJ2-5	TGTGCCAGCAGCTCCAGTTTCAGGGCCCAAGAGACCCAGTACTTC	CASSSSFRAQETQYF
NA	TRBV2	NA	TRBJ2-2	TGTGCCAGCACCGGCGGCAGGGACGCCGGGGAGCTGTTTTTT	CASTGGRDAGELFF
few	TRBV9	NA	TRBJ2-1	TGTGCCAGCAGCGTTCTGTTGAGTAGTAATGAGCAGTTCTTC	CASSVLLSSNEQFF
NA	TRBV6-5	NA	TRBJ1-2	TGTGCCAGCAGCCCTCAGTTCTCCGGGGGCTATGGCTACACCTTC	CASSPQFSGGYGYTF
NA	TRBV12-3/TRBV12-4	NA	TRBJ1-2	TGTGCCAGCGGGACATATGGCTACACCTTC	CASGTYGYTF
few	TRBV4-1	NA	TRBJ2-5	TGCGCCAGCAGCCAAGATCCCCCCGGGACCATCCAAGAGACCCAGTACTTC	CASSQDPPGTIQETQYF
few	TRBV29-1	NA	TRBJ1-1	TGCAGCGTTGGACAGGACAGCATGAACACTGAAGCTTTCTTT	CSVGQDSMNTEAFF
NA	TRBV9	TRBD2	TRBJ2-5	TGTGCCAGCAGCGTATCGGCTAGCGGGGGGATTCAAGAGACCCAGTACTTC	CASSVSASGGIQETQYF
few	TRBV4-3	NA	TRBJ2-7	TGCGCCAGCAGCCACGACAGGATCCTCTCCTACGAGCAGTACTTC	CASSHDRILSYEQYF
few	TRBV9	NA	TRBJ2-7	TGTGCCAGCTCTAGACTAGCCTACGAGCAGTACTTC	CASSRLAYEQYF
NA	TRBV20-1	TRBD1	TRBJ1-4	TGCAGTAGCAGGGGGATGAATGAAAAACTGTTTTTT	CSSRGMNEKLFF
once	TRBV6-1	NA	TRBJ1-1	TGTGCCAGCAGTGAAGCTTGGGGGGTAGGCACTGAAGCTTTCTTT	CASSEAWGVGTEAFF
NA	TRBV7-9	NA	TRBJ1-1	TGTGCCAGCAGAGGGGGAATGAACACTGAAGCTTTCTTT	CASRGGMNTEAFF
few	TRBV12-3/TRBV12-4	TRBD1	TRBJ2-7	TGTGCCAGCAGTCAATGGACAGGGGGGTTGGACGAGCAGTACTTC	CASSQWTGGLDEQYF
NA	TRBV4-1	NA	TRBJ1-1	TGCGCCAGCAGCCATTCTCTTCCGGTCAGGGATGCTGAAGCTTTCTTT	CASSHSLPVRDAEAFF
NA	TRBV20-1	TRBD1	TRBJ1-5	TGCAGTGCTAGGGACAGGGGCGAAGTTTTACCGTCAAATCAGCCCCAGCATTTT	CSARDRGEVLPSNQPQHF
NA	TRBV4-1	TRBD2	TRBJ2-3	TGCGCCAGCAGCCAAGATAAGACAGTGAGTCCGACTAGCCCAGATACGCAGTATTTT	CASSQDKTVSPTSPDTQYF
few	TRBV7-2	NA	TRBJ2-7	TGTGCCAGCAGCTTAGAGGGCCGCCTTCCCTACGAGCAGTACTTC	CASSLEGRLPYEQYF
NA	TRBV20-1	NA	TRBJ1-2	TGCAGTGCTAGAGGAGGGGCCACCCGGGTCTATGGCTACACCTTC	CSARGGATRVYGYTF